This T cell receptor beta chain was observed in a study of T cells after posttransplantation cyclophosphamide. This clone appeared many times. Its matching antigen is unknown. Assay: immunoSEQ multiplex PCR; the TCRdb copy retains only in-frame clones and omits some. The record shows under 45,000 clones for this sample, with no singletons present. V lost 3 bases and J 8 bases, leaving 11 bases between the germline ends. This CDR3 contains 13 residues. Germline V lookup: CDR1 LGHNA, CDR2 YNFKEQ. On the day of bone marrow donation, the related graft donor provided peripheral blood. Whole-study findings and limits: TRB overlap between skin or GI tissue T cells and blood was limited. After PTCy, TRB diversity resembled that of CNI/methotrexate controls. Later blood repertoires were often dominated by clones from the donor CD8+ memory compartment.

This TCR derives from a woman in her 50s in good health and a related stem cell transplant donor. The genes are TRBV4-2 and TRBJ2-1; a possible D gene is TRBD1 (5 bases). What was sequenced was PBMCs. The DNA of the CDR3 is TGTGCCAGCAGCCAGAGTCTCAGGGATGAGCAGTTCTTC. Translation: CASSQSLRDEQFF.